This T cell receptor beta chain derives from a study of blood T cells in healthy people across ages. A sample-barcoded 5' primer and a J-beta primer mix were used in a second PCR of roughly 6 to 11 cycles. TCRdb re-derived calls from the 5' RACE reads in MiXCR, one entry per CDR3 protein. The sample comprises around 790,000 distinct CDR3 sequences, under 55% of which are singletons, and under 20% rests with the top ten. Source material: blood. The sequence was obtained from a man in his fifties or sixties in good health.

CDR3 nucleotides: TGTGCCAGCAGCCAAACAGGGGGGAGTAACTATGGCTACACCTTC. This translates into CASSQTGGSNYGYTF. The J gene is TRBJ1-2, the V gene TRBV3-1; 8 positions match TRBD1. Germline V gives CDR1 LGHDT, CDR2 YNNKEL (reference sequence). V shed 2 bases and J 1 base; nucleotides not matched to a gene: 3. The CDR3 has 15 residues. The variable domain in full, completed from reference TRBV3-1 and TRBJ1-2, reads DTAVSQTPKYLVTQMGNDKSIKCEQNLGHDTMYWYKQDSKKFLKIMFSYNNKELIINETVPNRFSPKSPDKAHLNLHINSLELGDSAVYFCASSQTGGSNYGYTFGSGTRLTVV.